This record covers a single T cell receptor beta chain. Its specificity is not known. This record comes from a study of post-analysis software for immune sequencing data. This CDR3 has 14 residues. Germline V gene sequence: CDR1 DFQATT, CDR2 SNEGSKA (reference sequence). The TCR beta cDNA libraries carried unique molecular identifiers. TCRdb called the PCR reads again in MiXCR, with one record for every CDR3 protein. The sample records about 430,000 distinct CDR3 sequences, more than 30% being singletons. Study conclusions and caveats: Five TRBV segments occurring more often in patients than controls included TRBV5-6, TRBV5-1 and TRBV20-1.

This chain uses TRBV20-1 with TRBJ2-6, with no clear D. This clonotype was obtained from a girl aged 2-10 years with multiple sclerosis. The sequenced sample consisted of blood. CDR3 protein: CSLKGLSGANVLTF. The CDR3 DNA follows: TGCAGCCTAAAAGGTCTCTCTGGGGCCAACGTCCTGACTTTC.